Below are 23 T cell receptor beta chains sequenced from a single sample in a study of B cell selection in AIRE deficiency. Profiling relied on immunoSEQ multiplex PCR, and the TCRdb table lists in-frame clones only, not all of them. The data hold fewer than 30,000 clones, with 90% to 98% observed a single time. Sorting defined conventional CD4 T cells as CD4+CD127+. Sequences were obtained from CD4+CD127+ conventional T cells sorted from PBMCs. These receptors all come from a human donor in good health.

The CDR3 DNA sequence: TGCAGCGCCGCTACTAGCGGGGACACAGATACGCAGTATTTT. Translated: CSAATSGDTDTQYF. The V gene is TRBV29-1, the J gene TRBJ2-3; 10 bases are a match to TRBD2. This CDR3 contains 14 residues. Germline-derived CDR1 and CDR2 are SQVTM and ANQGSEA. Germline trimming cut 7 bases from V and 2 bases from J; bases unmatched to any gene: 6.

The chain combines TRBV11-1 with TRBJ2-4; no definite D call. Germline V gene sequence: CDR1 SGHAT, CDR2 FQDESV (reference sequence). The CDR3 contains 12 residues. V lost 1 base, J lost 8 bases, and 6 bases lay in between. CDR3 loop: CASSLGSDIQYF. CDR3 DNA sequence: TGTGCCAGCAGCTTAGGCAGTGACATTCAGTACTTC.

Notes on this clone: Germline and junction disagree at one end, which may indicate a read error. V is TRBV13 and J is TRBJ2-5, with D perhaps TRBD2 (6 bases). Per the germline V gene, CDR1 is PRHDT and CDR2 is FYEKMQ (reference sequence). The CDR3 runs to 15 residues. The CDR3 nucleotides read TGTGCCAGCAGCTCGGAAAGGGGTTCGGGAGAGTCCCAGTACTTC. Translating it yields CASSSERGSGESQYF.

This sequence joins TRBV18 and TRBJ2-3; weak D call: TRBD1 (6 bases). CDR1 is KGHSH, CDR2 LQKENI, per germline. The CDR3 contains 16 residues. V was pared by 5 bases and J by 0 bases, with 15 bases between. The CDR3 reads CASSLDRDTSTDTQYF. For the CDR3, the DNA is TGTGCCAGCTCATTGGACCGGGACACAAGCACAGATACGCAGTATTTT.

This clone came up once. CDR3 residues: CASSILHNEKLFF. The DNA for the CDR3 is TGTGCCAGTAGTATATTACATAATGAAAAACTGTTTTTT. This chain joins TRBV19 and TRBJ1-4; no definite D call. V shed 2 bases and J shed 4 bases, with 5 bases lying between them. CDR1 LNHDA and CDR2 SQIVND come from the germline V gene (reference sequence). The CDR3 is 13 residues long.

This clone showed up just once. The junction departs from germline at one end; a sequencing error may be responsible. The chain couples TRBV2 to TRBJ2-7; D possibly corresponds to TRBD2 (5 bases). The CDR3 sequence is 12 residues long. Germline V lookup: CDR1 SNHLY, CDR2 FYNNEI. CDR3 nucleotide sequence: TGTGCCAGCAGTGAAGTAGCGTCAAGAGAAAACTTC. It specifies CASSEVASRENF.

The CDR3 is CAWGSGTSASEQYF. The CDR3 DNA reads TGTGCCTGGGGGTCCGGGACTAGCGCGTCCGAGCAGTACTTC. The V call is TRBV30, the J call TRBJ2-5; 10 bases align to TRBD2. The J call may be faulty, since TRBJ2-7 better matches the DNA end. Looked up from germline, CDR1 is GTSNPN and CDR2 is SVGIG (reference sequence). The CDR3 has 14 amino acids.

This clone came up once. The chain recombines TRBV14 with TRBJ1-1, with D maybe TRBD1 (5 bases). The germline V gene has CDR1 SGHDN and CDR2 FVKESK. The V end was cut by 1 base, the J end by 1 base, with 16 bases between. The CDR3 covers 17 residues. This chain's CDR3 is CASSQGDFASWNTEAFF. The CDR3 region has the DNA TGTGCCAGCAGCCAAGGGGACTTTGCGAGTTGGAACACTGAAGCTTTCTTT.

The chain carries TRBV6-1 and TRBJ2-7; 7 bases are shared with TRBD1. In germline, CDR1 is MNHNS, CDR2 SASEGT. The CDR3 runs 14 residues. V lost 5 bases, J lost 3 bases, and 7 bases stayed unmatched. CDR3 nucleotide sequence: TGTGCCAGCAGTTCCCCGACAGGGAGCTACGAGCAGTACTTC. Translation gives CASSSPTGSYEQYF.

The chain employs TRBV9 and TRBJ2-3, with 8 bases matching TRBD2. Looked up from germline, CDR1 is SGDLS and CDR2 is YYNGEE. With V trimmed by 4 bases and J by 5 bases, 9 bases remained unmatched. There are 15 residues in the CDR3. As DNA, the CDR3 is TGTGCCAGCAGCTTTACCGGGACTAGGGGAGATACGCAGTATTTT. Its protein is CASSFTGTRGDTQYF.

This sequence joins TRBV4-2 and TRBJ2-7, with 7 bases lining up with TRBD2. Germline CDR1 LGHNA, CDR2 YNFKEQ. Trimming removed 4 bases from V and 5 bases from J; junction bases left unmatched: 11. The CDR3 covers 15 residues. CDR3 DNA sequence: TGTGCCAGCAGCCGCACCGGGGTTGGGGGGGACGAGCAGTACTTC. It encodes CASSRTGVGGDEQYF.

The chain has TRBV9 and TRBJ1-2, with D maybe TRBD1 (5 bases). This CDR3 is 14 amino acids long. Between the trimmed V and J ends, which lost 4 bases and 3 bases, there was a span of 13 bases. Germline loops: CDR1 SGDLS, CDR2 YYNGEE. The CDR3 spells CASSPSGGDYGYTF. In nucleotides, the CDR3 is TGTGCCAGCAGCCCCTCCGGGGGGGACTATGGCTACACCTTC.

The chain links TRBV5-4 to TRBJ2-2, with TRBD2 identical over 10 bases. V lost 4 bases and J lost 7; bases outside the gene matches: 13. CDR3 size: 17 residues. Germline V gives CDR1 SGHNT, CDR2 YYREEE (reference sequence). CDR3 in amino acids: CASSPIGPSGRGGELFF. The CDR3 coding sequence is TGTGCCAGCAGCCCTATCGGGCCTAGCGGGAGAGGCGGGGAGCTGTTTTTT.

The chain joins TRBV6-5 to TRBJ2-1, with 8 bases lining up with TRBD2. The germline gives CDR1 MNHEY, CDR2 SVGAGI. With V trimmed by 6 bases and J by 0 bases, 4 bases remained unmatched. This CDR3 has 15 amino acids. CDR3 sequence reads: CASSPGTSSYNEQFF. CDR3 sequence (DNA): TGTGCCAGCAGCCCCGGGACTAGCTCCTACAATGAGCAGTTCTTC.

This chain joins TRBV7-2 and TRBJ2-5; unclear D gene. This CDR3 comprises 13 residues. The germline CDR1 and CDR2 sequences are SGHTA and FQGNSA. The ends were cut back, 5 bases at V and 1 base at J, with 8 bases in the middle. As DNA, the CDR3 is TGTGCCAGCAGCCCACAGCCCCAAGAGACCCAGTACTTC. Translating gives CASSPQPQETQYF.

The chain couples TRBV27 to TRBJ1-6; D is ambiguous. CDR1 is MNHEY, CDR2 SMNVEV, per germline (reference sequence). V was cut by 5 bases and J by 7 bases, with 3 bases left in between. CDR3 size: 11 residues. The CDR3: CASSPNSPLHF. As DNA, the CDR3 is TGTGCCAGCAGTCCGAATTCACCCCTCCACTTT.

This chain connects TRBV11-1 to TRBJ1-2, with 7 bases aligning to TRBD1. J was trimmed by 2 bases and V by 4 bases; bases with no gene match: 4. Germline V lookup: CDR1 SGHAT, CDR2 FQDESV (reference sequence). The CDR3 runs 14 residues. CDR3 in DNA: TGTGCCAGCAGCTCGGGACAGTCAAACTATGGCTACACCTTC. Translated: CASSSGQSNYGYTF.

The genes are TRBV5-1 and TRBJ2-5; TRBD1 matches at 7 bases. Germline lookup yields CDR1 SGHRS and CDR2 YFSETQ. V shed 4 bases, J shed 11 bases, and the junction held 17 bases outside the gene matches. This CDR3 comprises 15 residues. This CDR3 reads CASSHRDSWQSEQYF. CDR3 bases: TGCGCCAGCAGCCACCGGGACAGTTGGCAATCGGAGCAGTACTTC.

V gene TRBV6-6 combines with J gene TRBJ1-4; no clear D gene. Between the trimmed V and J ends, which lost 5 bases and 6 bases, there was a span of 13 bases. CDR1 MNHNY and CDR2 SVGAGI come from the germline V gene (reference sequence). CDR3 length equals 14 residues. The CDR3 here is CASSDNGPDEKLFF. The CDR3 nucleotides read TGTGCCAGCAGTGACAACGGCCCAGATGAAAAACTGTTTTTT.

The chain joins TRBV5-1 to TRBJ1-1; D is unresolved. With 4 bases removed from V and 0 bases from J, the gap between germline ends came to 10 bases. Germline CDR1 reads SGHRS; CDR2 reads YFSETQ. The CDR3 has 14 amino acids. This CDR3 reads CASSTDGLNTEAFF. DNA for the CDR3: TGCGCCAGCAGCACGGACGGATTGAACACTGAAGCTTTCTTT.

CDR3 sequence: CSVGSPQDTQYF. The CDR3 bases are TGCAGCGTTGGTAGCCCTCAAGATACGCAGTATTTT. The chain employs TRBV29-1 and TRBJ2-3; unclear D gene. Germline values: CDR1 SQVTM, CDR2 ANQGSEA. Trimming removed 4 bases at V and 5 bases at J, with 10 bases between. The length of the CDR3 is 12 residues.

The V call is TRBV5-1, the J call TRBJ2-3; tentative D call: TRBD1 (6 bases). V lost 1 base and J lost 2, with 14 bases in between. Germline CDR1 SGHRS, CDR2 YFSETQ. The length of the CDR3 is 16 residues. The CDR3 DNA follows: TGCGCCAGCAGCTTGACTGGGGGCGCCTACACAGATACGCAGTATTTT. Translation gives CASSLTGGAYTDTQYF.

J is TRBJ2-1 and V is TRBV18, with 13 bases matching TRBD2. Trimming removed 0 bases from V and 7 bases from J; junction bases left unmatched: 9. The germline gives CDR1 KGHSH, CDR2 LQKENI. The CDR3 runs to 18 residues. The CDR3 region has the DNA TGTGCCAGCTCACCACCGAAAAAGGGACTAGCGGGACTTAATGAGCAGTTCTTC. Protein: CASSPPKKGLAGLNEQFF.